The 32 T cell receptor beta chains given below trace back to one sample, sequenced in a study of T cells in Graves' hyperthyroidism and ophthalmopathy. TCR beta CDR3 regions were amplified from RNA. Using the HTBI primer set, a first-round RT-PCR was run on the TCR CDR3. Via MiXCR, TCRdb re-called the multiplex PCR reads, giving one row per CDR3 protein. The sample carries 330,000 or so distinct CDR3 sequences, around a sixth recorded once. Sequencing was carried out using blood. The receptors originated from a woman aged 40 to 50 with Graves' ophthalmopathy.

This clonotype came up many times. The V and J genes are TRBV20-1 and TRBJ2-7; 9 nucleotides agree with TRBD1. Losses at the gene ends were 5 bases for V and 3 bases for J; bases not matched to a gene: 2. The CDR3 consists of 12 residues. Germline lookup yields CDR1 DFQATT and CDR2 SNEGSKA (reference sequence). The DNA of the CDR3 is TGCAGTGCTTCGGACAGGGGCTACGAGCAGTACTTC. Protein sequence: CSASDRGYEQYF.

This sequence joins TRBV12-3 or TRBV12-4 and TRBJ1-5; D ambiguous. V was cut by 3 bases and J by 4 bases, with 7 bases left in between. This CDR3 is 13 amino acids long. The CDR3 reads CASSFGRNQPQHF. The DNA for the CDR3 is TGTGCCAGCAGTTTTGGGCGAAATCAGCCCCAGCATTTT.

This clonotype showed up many times. The chain recombines TRBV10-1 with TRBJ2-5; 7 positions agree with TRBD1. Trimming took 0 bases from V and 4 from J; bases not matched to a gene: 5. The CDR3 consists of 15 residues. The germline V gene encodes CDR1 WNHNN and CDR2 SYGVQD (reference sequence). CDR3 protein: CASSESTTGPETQYF. The CDR3 region has the DNA TGCGCCAGCAGTGAGTCGACGACAGGGCCAGAGACCCAGTACTTC.

This clonotype was seen repeatedly, ten times or more. The chain has TRBV5-1 and TRBJ2-5, with 9 bases matching TRBD2. Germline-derived CDR1 and CDR2 are SGHRS and YFSETQ. The CDR3 spans 15 residues. J gave up 2 bases and V 4 bases, and 6 bases lay outside the gene matches. The CDR3 here is CASSQRAGGQETQYF. The CDR3 DNA sequence: TGCGCCAGCAGCCAAAGAGCGGGAGGACAAGAGACCCAGTACTTC.

This clonotype came up a few times. This sequence joins TRBV12-3 or TRBV12-4 and TRBJ1-1; D is unclear. The ends were cut back, 7 bases at V and 6 bases at J, with 18 bases in the middle. The CDR3 sequence is 14 residues long. The CDR3 loop is CASITSGSDPEAFF. In nucleotides, the CDR3 is TGTGCCAGCATTACGTCGGGTTCCGATCCTGAAGCTTTCTTT.

This chain joins TRBV20-1 and TRBJ1-6; TRBD1 aligns across 9 bases. CDR1 is DFQATT, CDR2 SNEGSKA, per germline (reference sequence). The CDR3 runs to 15 residues. J was trimmed by 7 bases and V by 2 bases; bases with no gene match: 6. The CDR3 bases are TGCAGTGCTAGATCTGGGACAGGGTTGAATTCACCCCTCCACTTT. Protein: CSARSGTGLNSPLHF.

This clonotype was counted many times. The chain carries TRBV19 and TRBJ1-1; no definite D call. This CDR3 comprises 14 residues. CDR1 LNHDA and CDR2 SQIVND come from the germline V gene (reference sequence). Trimming stripped 7 bases from V and 1 base from J, with 13 bases between. Here the CDR3 reads CASIINSRNTEAFF. The CDR3 DNA sequence: TGTGCCAGTATCATCAATAGTAGGAACACTGAAGCTTTCTTT.

This clonotype was counted at least ten times. Given a much more abundant clone one base away, this may be a read error. This chain joins TRBV12-3 or TRBV12-4 and TRBJ1-2; 9 bases are shared with TRBD1. This CDR3 is built from 14 residues. CDR3 protein: CASWDREMAYDYTF. The DNA for the CDR3 is TGTGCCAGCTGGGACAGGGAAATGGCCTATGACTACACCTTC.

This clonotype was observed many times. The chain recombines TRBV5-1 with TRBJ2-5, with TRBD2 identical over 8 bases. J gave up 1 base and V 5 bases, and 7 bases lay outside the gene matches. The CDR3 extends over 15 amino acids. CDR1 and CDR2 from the germline V gene are SGHRS and YFSETQ. Here the CDR3 reads CASRAIAGSQETQYF. The CDR3 DNA is TGCGCCAGCAGAGCTATAGCGGGAAGCCAAGAGACCCAGTACTTC.

The gene calls are TRBV2 and TRBJ2-7; perhaps TRBD1 as D (6 bases). Trimming took off 2 bases at V and 1 base at J, with 15 bases between the two ends. The germline CDR1 and CDR2 sequences are SNHLY and FYNNEI. The CDR3 spans 16 residues. CDR3 protein: CASSEQGRQESYEQYF. CDR3 nucleotide sequence: TGTGCCAGCAGTGAACAGGGGCGACAGGAGTCCTACGAGCAGTACTTC.

This clonotype occurred many times. The genes are TRBV12-3 or TRBV12-4 and TRBJ2-7; 14 nucleotides align to TRBD2. This CDR3 comprises 15 residues. Germline trimming cut 5 bases from V and 9 bases from J; bases unmatched to any gene: 9. The CDR3 coding sequence is TGTGCCAGCAGTCCCCAGGGACTAGCGGGAGTTGGGCAGTACTTC. Translating it yields CASSPQGLAGVGQYF.

This clonotype has a count of ten or more. The chain joins TRBV27 to TRBJ2-7, with D perhaps matching TRBD2 (5 bases). Germline values: CDR1 MNHEY, CDR2 SMNVEV (reference sequence). This CDR3 has 17 residues. Trimming pared 6 bases from V and 3 bases from J, leaving 24 bases between. The CDR3 region has the DNA TGTGCCAGCAGCCAGTTTGGAGTCGTCCCGGGGTTCTACGAGCAGTACTTC. Amino acid sequence: CASSQFGVVPGFYEQYF.

This clonotype was seen many times. This rearrangement joins TRBV5-6 to TRBJ2-5, with D perhaps matching TRBD2 (5 bases). The germline V gene has CDR1 SGHDT and CDR2 YYEEEE. CDR3 size: 16 residues. The germline V and J ends were trimmed by 4 bases and 3 bases, with 19 bases remaining between them. CDR3 loop: CASSGYSRGLEETQYF. The CDR3 DNA reads TGTGCCAGCAGCGGGTACAGTAGAGGGTTAGAAGAGACCCAGTACTTC.

The V and J genes are TRBV30 and TRBJ1-3; D gene ambiguous. V dropped 3 bases and J dropped 8 bases, with 20 bases sitting between them. Germline V CDR1 and CDR2: GTSNPN, SVGIG (reference sequence). The CDR3 contains 15 residues. The DNA of the CDR3 is TGTGCCTGGAGCGATCCGGGGAGGGAGTTTTACACCATATATTTT. Translating gives CAWSDPGREFYTIYF.

This clonotype has ten or more counts. The genes are TRBV7-3 and TRBJ2-2, with 10 bases fitting TRBD2. Trimming cost V 5 bases and J 2 bases; bases outside gene matches: 5. Germline V gene sequence: CDR1 SGHTA, CDR2 FQGTGA. The CDR3 runs to 16 residues. The CDR3 reads CASSVSGRRNTGELFF. CDR3 sequence (DNA): TGTGCCAGCAGCGTTAGCGGGAGGCGAAACACCGGGGAGCTGTTTTTT.

This clonotype was recorded at least ten times. The chain is built from TRBV7-2 and TRBJ2-3, with D perhaps assigned TRBD1 or TRBD2 (6 bases each). V shed 5 bases and J shed 2 bases, with 17 bases lying between them. The germline gives CDR1 SGHTA, CDR2 FQGNSA. This CDR3 comprises 16 residues. In DNA form, the CDR3 reads TGTGCCAGCAGCCTCCAAGGGGGGCGGACCACAGATACGCAGTATTTT. Protein sequence: CASSLQGGRTTDTQYF.

This clonotype was seen at least ten times. This chain joins TRBV6-4 and TRBJ1-2; 10 bases fit TRBD1. This CDR3 is built from 18 residues. Germline CDR1 and CDR2: MRHNA and SNTAGT. With 8 bases clipped from V and 5 bases from J, the junction kept 20 bases outside the gene matches. CDR3 coding DNA: TGTGCCAGCGCTCCCAGACAGGGGGCGACCCAAAGGGCTTATGGCTACACCTTC. It specifies CASAPRQGATQRAYGYTF.

This clonotype was seen repeatedly, ten times or more. The V and J genes are TRBV11-2 and TRBJ2-7, with TRBD2 matching 7 bases. The CDR3 has 16 residues. With 4 bases clipped from V and 2 bases from J, the junction kept 11 bases outside the gene matches. Germline V gene sequence: CDR1 SGHAT, CDR2 FQNNGV. CDR3 DNA sequence: TGTGCCAGCAGCTACGGCGCACTAGCGAACGCCTACGAGCAGTACTTC. It translates to CASSYGALANAYEQYF.

This clonotype appeared many times. J is TRBJ2-5 and V is TRBV11-2; 10 bases are shared with TRBD2. The length of the CDR3 is 15 residues. V shed 0 bases, J shed 5 bases, and the junction held 3 bases outside the gene matches. Germline CDR1 SGHAT, CDR2 FQNNGV. CDR3 DNA: TGTGCCAGCAGCTTAGATTCTAGCGGGAGTGAGACCCAGTACTTC. Translated, it gives CASSLDSSGSETQYF.

This clonotype was recorded at least ten times. The chain employs TRBV30 and TRBJ2-1; D gene unclear. Germline CDR1 GTSNPN, CDR2 SVGIG (reference sequence). V was clipped by 5 bases and J by 8 bases, with 16 bases between them. The CDR3 length is 13 residues. The CDR3 loop is CAWGYRSTHEQFF. CDR3 coding DNA: TGTGCCTGGGGATACCGGAGTACCCATGAGCAGTTCTTC.

At least ten counts were recorded for this clonotype. The CDR3 region is CATTRSKGRLNTEAFF. For the CDR3, the DNA is TGTGCCACCACACGTTCAAAAGGACGTCTGAACACTGAAGCTTTCTTT. V is TRBV19 and J is TRBJ1-1; D ambiguous. The ends were cut back, 10 bases at V and 0 bases at J, with 21 bases in the middle. From germline, CDR1 is LNHDA and CDR2 SQIVND (reference sequence). This CDR3 is built from 16 residues.

This clonotype was detected ten times or more. The chain is built from TRBV6-5 and TRBJ1-1; D not resolved. CDR1 and CDR2 from the germline V gene are MNHEY and SVGAGI. This CDR3 has 16 amino acids. V lost 6 bases and J 2 bases, leaving 19 bases between the germline ends. In DNA, the CDR3 is TGTGCCAGCAGCGTACGGTCGGTGGCCCGAAACACTGAAGCTTTCTTT. Translation: CASSVRSVARNTEAFF.

Ten or more counts support this clonotype. This sequence joins TRBV10-3 and TRBJ2-7, with 11 bases lining up with TRBD2. Per germline, CDR1 ENHRY and CDR2 SYGVKD. The trim removed 4 bases at V and 6 bases at J, leaving 8 bases unmatched. This CDR3 contains 15 residues. This CDR3 reads CAISGKLAGVGEQYF. DNA for the CDR3: TGTGCCATCAGTGGCAAACTAGCGGGAGTAGGCGAGCAGTACTTC.

The rearrangement links TRBV6-2 or TRBV6-3 to TRBJ2-2, with unresolved D. V was cut by 5 bases and J by 5 bases, with 15 bases left in between. This CDR3 contains 15 residues. The germline CDR1 and CDR2 sequences are MNHEY and SVGEGT. Written as DNA, the CDR3 is TGTGCCAGCAGTCCGCTGGTAGCCTGGACCGGGGAGCTGTTTTTT. It encodes CASSPLVAWTGELFF.

This clonotype was observed once. The chain uses TRBV7-9 and TRBJ1-2, with D hard to call. The CDR3 extends over 14 amino acids. Trimming removed 5 bases at V and 3 bases at J, with 13 bases between. Germline V gene data show CDR1 as SEHNR and CDR2 as FQNEAQ (reference sequence). CDR3: CASSPGPTDYGYTF. The CDR3 coding sequence is TGTGCCAGCAGCCCCGGTCCCACAGACTATGGCTACACCTTC.

This clonotype was observed at least ten times. This sequence joins TRBV10-1 and TRBJ1-1; D remains ambiguous. Germline V gene data show CDR1 as WNHNN and CDR2 as SYGVQD (reference sequence). V was cut by 6 bases and J by 4 bases, with 12 bases left in between. This CDR3 has 13 residues. The CDR3 here is CASRDTPGTEAFF. The CDR3 region has the DNA TGCGCCAGCAGGGATACTCCGGGCACTGAAGCTTTCTTT.

The chain joins TRBV6-1 to TRBJ1-2; maybe TRBD1 (6 bases). Trimming removed 8 bases at V and 2 bases at J, with 12 bases between. Germline V lookup: CDR1 MNHNS, CDR2 SASEGT. The CDR3 is 13 amino acids. The CDR3 DNA reads TGTGCCAGCGGCTCCGGGACAAACTATGGCTACACCTTC. Encoded protein: CASGSGTNYGYTF.

This clonotype was recorded many times. The chain links TRBV10-2 to TRBJ1-2; D remains ambiguous. Germline CDR1 and CDR2: WSHSY and SAAADI. V gave up 0 bases and J gave up 10 bases, with 9 bases separating them. CDR3 length equals 12 residues. The CDR3 protein is CASSESVPIYTF. Written as DNA, the CDR3 is TGCGCCAGCAGTGAGTCGGTACCAATCTACACCTTC.

The rearrangement uses TRBV12-3 or TRBV12-4 and TRBJ1-2; 9 bases are a match to TRBD1. There are 15 residues in the CDR3. Germline trimming cut 6 bases from V and 4 bases from J; bases unmatched to any gene: 9. The CDR3 loop is CASRQPGTGRYGYTF. CDR3 nucleotide sequence: TGTGCCAGCAGACAACCCGGGACAGGGCGCTATGGCTACACCTTC.

This clonotype has just a few counts. V usage is TRBV30 and J usage is TRBJ1-5, with 10 bases matching TRBD1. The germline CDR1 and CDR2 sequences are GTSNPN and SVGIG (reference sequence). The CDR3 consists of 14 residues. V gave up 3 bases and J gave up 7 bases; unmatched junction bases: 6. The CDR3: CAWSPTGGRQPQHF. In DNA form, the CDR3 reads TGTGCCTGGAGCCCGACAGGGGGCCGGCAGCCCCAGCATTTT.

This clonotype came up a few times. A read error may explain this, as a much larger clone is one base away. The chain employs TRBV25-1 and TRBJ2-7, with D hard to call. CDR3 size: 14 residues. Germline CDR1 MGHDK, CDR2 SYGVNS. Written as DNA, the CDR3 is TGTGCCAGCAGTGAATTAAGAGTGTCGGGCGAGCGGTACTTC. It encodes CASSELRVSGERYF.

There are many counts of this clonotype. This chain links TRBV19 with TRBJ1-5; the D gene is possibly TRBD1 (5 bases). V was cut by 3 bases and J by 1 base, with 10 bases left in between. Germline CDR1 and CDR2: LNHDA and SQIVND (reference sequence). The CDR3 extends over 15 amino acids. The CDR3 protein is CASSIDAGSNQPQHF. The DNA of the CDR3 is TGTGCCAGTAGTATCGATGCAGGGAGCAATCAGCCCCAGCATTTT.